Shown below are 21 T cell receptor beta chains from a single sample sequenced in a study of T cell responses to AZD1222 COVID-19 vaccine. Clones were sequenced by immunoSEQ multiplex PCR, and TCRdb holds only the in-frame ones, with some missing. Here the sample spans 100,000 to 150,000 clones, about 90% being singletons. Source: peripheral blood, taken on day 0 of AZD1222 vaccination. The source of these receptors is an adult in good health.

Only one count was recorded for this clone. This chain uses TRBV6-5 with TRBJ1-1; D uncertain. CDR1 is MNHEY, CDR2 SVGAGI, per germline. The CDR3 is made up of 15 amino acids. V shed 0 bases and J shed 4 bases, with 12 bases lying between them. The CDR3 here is CASSYSPRVGTEAFF. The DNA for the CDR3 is TGTGCCAGCAGTTACTCCCCCAGAGTTGGCACTGAAGCTTTCTTT.

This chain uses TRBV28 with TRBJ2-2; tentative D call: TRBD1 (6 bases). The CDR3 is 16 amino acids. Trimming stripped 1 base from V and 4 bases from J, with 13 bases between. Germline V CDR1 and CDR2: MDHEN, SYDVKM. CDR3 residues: CASSLLGADGTGELFF. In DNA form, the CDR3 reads TGTGCCAGCAGTTTATTGGGGGCGGATGGCACCGGGGAGCTGTTTTTT.

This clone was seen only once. The CDR3 region is CASRKDRATHYSNQPQHF. CDR3 in DNA: TGTGCCAGCAGAAAGGACAGGGCTACCCATTATAGCAATCAGCCCCAGCATTTT. V and J are TRBV2 and TRBJ1-5; 8 bases line up with TRBD1. The V gene's germline CDR1 is SNHLY and CDR2 FYNNEI. CDR3 size: 18 residues. Trimming removed 6 bases from V and 0 bases from J; junction bases left unmatched: 13.

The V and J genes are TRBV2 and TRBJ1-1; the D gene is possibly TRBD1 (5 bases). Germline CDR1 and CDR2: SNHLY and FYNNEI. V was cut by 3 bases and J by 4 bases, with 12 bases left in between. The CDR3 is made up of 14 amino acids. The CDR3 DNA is TGTGCCAGCAGTGAGGGGCAGCAGCCCACTGAAGCTTTCTTT. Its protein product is CASSEGQQPTEAFF.

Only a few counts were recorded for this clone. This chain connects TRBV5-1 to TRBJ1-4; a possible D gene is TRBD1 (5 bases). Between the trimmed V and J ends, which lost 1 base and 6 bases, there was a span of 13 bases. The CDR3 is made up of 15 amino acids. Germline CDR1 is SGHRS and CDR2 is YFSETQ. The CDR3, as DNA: TGCGCCAGCAGCTTGAGCGTCCTACAGGATGAAAAACTGTTTTTT. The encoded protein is CASSLSVLQDEKLFF.

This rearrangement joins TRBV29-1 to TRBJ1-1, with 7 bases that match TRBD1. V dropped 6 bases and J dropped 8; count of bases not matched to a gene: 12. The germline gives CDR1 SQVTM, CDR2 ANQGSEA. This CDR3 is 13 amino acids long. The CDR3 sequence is CSVGDFRDREAFF. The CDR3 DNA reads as TGCAGCGTAGGGGACTTCCGGGACAGAGAAGCTTTCTTT.

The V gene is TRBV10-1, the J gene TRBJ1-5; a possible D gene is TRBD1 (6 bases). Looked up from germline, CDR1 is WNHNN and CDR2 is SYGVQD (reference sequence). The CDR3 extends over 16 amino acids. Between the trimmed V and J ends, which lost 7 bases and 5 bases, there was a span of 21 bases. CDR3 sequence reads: CASKRDGGLSDQPQHF. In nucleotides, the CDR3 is TGCGCCAGCAAAAGGGACGGGGGGCTTTCGGATCAGCCCCAGCATTTT.

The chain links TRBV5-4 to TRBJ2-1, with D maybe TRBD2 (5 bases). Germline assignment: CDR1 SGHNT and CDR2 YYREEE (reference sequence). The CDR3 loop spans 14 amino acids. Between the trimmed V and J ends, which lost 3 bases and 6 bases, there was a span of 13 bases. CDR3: CASSSGGSPNEQFF. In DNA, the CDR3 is TGTGCCAGCAGCTCAGGAGGATCCCCCAATGAGCAGTTCTTC. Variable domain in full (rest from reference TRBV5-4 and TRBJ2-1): ETGVTQSPTHLIKTRGQQVTLRCSSQSGHNTVSWYQQALGQGPQFIFQYYREEENGRGNFPPRFSGLQFPNYSSELNVNALELDDSALYLCASSSGGSPNEQFFGPGTRLTVL.

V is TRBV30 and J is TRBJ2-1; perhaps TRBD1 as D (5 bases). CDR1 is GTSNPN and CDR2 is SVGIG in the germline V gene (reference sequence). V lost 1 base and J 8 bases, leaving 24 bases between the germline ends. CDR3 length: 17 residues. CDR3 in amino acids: CAWSATSKWGQVDEQFF. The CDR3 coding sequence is TGTGCCTGGAGTGCAACCTCTAAGTGGGGCCAAGTCGATGAGCAGTTCTTC.

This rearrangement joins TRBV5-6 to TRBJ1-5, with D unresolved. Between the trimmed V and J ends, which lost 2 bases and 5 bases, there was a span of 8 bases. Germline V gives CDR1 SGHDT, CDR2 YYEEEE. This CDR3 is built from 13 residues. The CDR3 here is CASSFGRHQPQHF. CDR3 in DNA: TGTGCCAGCAGCTTCGGCCGACATCAGCCCCAGCATTTT.

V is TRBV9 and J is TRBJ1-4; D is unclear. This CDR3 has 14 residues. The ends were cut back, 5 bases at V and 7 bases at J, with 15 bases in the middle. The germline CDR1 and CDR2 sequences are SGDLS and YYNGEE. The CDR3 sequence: CASSRTGWGEKLFF. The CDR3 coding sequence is TGTGCCAGCAGTCGCACGGGATGGGGTGAAAAACTGTTTTTT.

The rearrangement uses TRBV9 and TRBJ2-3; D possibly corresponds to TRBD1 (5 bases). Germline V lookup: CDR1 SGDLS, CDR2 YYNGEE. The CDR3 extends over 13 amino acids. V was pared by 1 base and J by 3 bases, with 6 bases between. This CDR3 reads CASSVQGTDTQYF. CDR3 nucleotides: TGTGCCAGCAGCGTACAGGGTACAGATACGCAGTATTTT.

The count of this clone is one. CDR3 amino acids: CASSLAGGLTEAFF. The CDR3 DNA sequence: TGCGCCAGCAGCTTGGCTGGGGGGCTCACTGAAGCTTTCTTT. The genes are TRBV5-1 and TRBJ1-1, with D maybe TRBD1 (6 bases). Germline values: CDR1 SGHRS, CDR2 YFSETQ. The length of the CDR3 is 14 residues. Between the trimmed V and J ends, which lost 0 bases and 4 bases, there was a span of 10 bases.

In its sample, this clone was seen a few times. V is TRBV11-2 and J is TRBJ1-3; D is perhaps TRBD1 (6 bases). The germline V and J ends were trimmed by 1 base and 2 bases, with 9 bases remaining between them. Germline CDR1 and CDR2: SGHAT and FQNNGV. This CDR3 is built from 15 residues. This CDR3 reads CASSLAWTAGNTIYF. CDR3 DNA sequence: TGTGCCAGCAGCTTAGCTTGGACAGCTGGAAACACCATATATTTT.

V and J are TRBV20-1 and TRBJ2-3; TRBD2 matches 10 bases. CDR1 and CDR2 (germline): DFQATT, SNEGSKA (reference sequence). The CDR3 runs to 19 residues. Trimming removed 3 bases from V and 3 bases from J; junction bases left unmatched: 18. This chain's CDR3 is CSASSSAGGLMTQTDTQYF. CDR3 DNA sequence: TGCAGTGCTAGTTCGTCAGCGGGGGGGCTTATGACTCAGACAGATACGCAGTATTTT.

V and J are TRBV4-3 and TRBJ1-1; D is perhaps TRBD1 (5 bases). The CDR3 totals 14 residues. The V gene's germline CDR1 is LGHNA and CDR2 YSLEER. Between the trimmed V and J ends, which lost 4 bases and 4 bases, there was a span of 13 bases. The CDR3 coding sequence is TGCGCCAGCAGCCCTATCGGAGGGACCACTGAAGCTTTCTTT. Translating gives CASSPIGGTTEAFF.

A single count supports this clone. The CDR3 protein is CASSQDRGPEQFF. The CDR3 DNA reads as TGCGCCAGCAGCCAAGATCGGGGCCCTGAGCAGTTCTTC. V and J are TRBV4-3 and TRBJ2-1, with D tentatively TRBD1 or TRBD2 (5 bases each). This CDR3 has 13 residues. The germline V and J ends were trimmed by 0 bases and 9 bases, with 9 bases remaining between them. Germline V gene sequence: CDR1 LGHNA, CDR2 YSLEER.

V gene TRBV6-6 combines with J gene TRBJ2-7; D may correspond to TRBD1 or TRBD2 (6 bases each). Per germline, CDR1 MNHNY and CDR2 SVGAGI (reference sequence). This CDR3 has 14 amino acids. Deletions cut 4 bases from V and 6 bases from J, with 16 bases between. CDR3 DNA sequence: TGTGCCAGCAGTTCCCAAATTGGAGGGGGCGAGCAGTACGTC. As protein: CASSSQIGGGEQYV.

In DNA form, the CDR3 reads TGTGCCACCAGGGGGCTGGACACCGGGGAGCTGTTTTTT. It yields the protein CATRGLDTGELFF. This chain uses TRBV10-3 with TRBJ2-2; the match to TRBD1 covers 8 bases. The CDR3 sequence is 13 residues long. The V gene's germline CDR1 is ENHRY and CDR2 SYGVKD. After removal of 10 bases from V and 3 bases from J, the junction contained 4 bases not matched to a gene.

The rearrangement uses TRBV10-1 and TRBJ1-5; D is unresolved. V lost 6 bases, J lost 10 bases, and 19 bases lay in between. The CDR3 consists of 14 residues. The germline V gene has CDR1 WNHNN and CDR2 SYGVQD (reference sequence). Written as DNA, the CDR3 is TGCGCCAGCAGGGAGCGGACGGGATGGATACCCCAGCATTTT. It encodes CASRERTGWIPQHF.

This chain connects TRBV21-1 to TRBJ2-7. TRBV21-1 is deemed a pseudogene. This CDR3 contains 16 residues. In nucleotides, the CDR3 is TGTGCCAGCAGCAAAGAGGACCCGGAAGGGTGGCGCGAGCAGTACGTC. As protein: CASSKEDPEGWREQYV.